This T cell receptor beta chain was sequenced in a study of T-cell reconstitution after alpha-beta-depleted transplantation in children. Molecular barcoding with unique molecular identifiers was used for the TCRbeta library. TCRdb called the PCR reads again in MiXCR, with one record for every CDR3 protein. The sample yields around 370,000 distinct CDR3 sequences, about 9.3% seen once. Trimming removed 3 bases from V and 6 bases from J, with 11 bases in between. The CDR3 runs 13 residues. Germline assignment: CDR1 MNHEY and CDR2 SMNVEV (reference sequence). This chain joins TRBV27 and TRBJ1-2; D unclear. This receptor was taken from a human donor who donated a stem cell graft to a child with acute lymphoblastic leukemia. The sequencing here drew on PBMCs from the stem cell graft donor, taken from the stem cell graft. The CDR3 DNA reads TGTGCCAGCAGTTTGAGAGGGTCGGATGGCTACACCTTC. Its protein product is CASSLRGSDGYTF.